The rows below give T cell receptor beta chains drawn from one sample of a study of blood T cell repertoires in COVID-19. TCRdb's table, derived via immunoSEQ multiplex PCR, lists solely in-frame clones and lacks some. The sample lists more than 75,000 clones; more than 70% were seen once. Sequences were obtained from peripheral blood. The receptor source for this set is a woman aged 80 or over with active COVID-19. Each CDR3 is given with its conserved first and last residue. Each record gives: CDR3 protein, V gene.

CASRRSGDNTGELFF	TRBV19
CASSRDSDVAYEQYF	TRBV2
CASSVGLAEIYEQYF	TRBV9
CAWNGFTGELFF	TRBV30
CATSGLADPTDTQYF	TRBV19
CASSQGSASDEQFF	TRBV4-3
CAWSSTGGAYLSNQPQHF	TRBV30
CASRRQGTGELFF	TRBV12-3/TRBV12-4
CASSFSGTGGNHEFF	TRBV28
CASSSGGDYGYTF	TRBV27
CADRQDASTDTQYF	TRBV2
CASSLTGQTTYEQYF	TRBV18
CASSGQGAYGNTIYF	TRBV19
CASSFGQGTYEQYF	TRBV5-1
CSASSASDRGFGEQFF	TRBV20-1
CASSLGQDLSAEAFF	TRBV5-1
CASLGLHSGANVLTF	TRBV6-5
CASSQGATSYSYEQYF	TRBV3-1/TRBV3-2
CASSSNKREKFF	TRBV5-4
CASRRLSGSSNNEQFF	TRBV28
CASRDRASNEQFF	TRBV2
CASSGQAQETQYF	TRBV19
CASSSGAASGNTIYF	TRBV11-2
CASSPGGGSIDEQFF	TRBV7-3
CASSYSLYEQYF	TRBV7-9
CASSWGPAGGETQYF	TRBV5-1
CASGPGRTQYF	TRBV28
CATSDPGQGVGSEQYF	TRBV24-1
CASSLDRVNTEAFF	TRBV5-1
CAINEGQNSPLHF	TRBV10-3
CASSPPREGNIQYF	TRBV9
CACRTSGIVNEQFF	TRBV7-8
CASRLTGVGWTDTQYF	TRBV2
CASSQQVPSTDTQYF	TRBV7-2
CATSRDPQAQETQYF	TRBV15
CASSHLLGAGPDEQFF	TRBV3-1/TRBV3-2
CAGYPQLSQETQYF	TRBV27
CASSPTGPDTQYF	TRBV28
CASSLARETQYF	TRBV2
CASSHDGTSYYNEQFF	TRBV4-1
CASSENLIYGYTF	TRBV25-1